Many counts were recorded for the clone carrying this T cell receptor (beta chain). V was pared by 1 base and J by 0 bases, with 10 bases between. This CDR3 is built from 17 residues. In germline, CDR1 is LNHDA, CDR2 SQIVND (reference sequence). The data belong to a study of blood T cell repertoires in COVID-19. Repertoires were generated with immunoSEQ multiplex PCR, while TCRdb's copy carries only in-frame clones and drops some. This table has about 130,000 clones, 75% to 85% appearing once. The sample consisted of peripheral blood. The chain couples TRBV19 to TRBJ1-6; D is undetermined. This TCR was recovered from a woman in her forties or fifties with acute or convalescent COVID-19. DNA for the CDR3: TGTGCCAGTAGTATAGTCTCGGGGAGCTCCTATAATTCACCCCTCCACTTT. Translation gives CASSIVSGSSYNSPLHF.